This T cell receptor beta chain comes out of a study of T cell repertoires in cytomegalovirus infection. In regard to this clonotype: Its target is not known.

TCRdb called the reads again in MiXCR, with one record for every CDR3 protein. The table has approximately 770,000 distinct CDR3 sequences, just under 30% seen once. The TCR originated in a human donor in good health (CMV status not recorded). Some clones in this sample may be carry-over from other donors' samples. Here the sequenced sample was cultured CD8+ T cells from PBMCs, taken from culture after CMV antigen stimulation.

The CDR3: CASRRMMEDTQYF. DNA of the CDR3: TGTGCCAGCCGCCGGATGATGGAAGATACGCAGTATTTT. The chain carries TRBV6-2 or TRBV6-3 and TRBJ2-3; unclear D gene. The germline CDR1 and CDR2 sequences are MNHEY and SVGEGT. Between the trimmed V and J ends, which lost 8 bases and 5 bases, there was a span of 14 bases. This CDR3 contains 13 residues.